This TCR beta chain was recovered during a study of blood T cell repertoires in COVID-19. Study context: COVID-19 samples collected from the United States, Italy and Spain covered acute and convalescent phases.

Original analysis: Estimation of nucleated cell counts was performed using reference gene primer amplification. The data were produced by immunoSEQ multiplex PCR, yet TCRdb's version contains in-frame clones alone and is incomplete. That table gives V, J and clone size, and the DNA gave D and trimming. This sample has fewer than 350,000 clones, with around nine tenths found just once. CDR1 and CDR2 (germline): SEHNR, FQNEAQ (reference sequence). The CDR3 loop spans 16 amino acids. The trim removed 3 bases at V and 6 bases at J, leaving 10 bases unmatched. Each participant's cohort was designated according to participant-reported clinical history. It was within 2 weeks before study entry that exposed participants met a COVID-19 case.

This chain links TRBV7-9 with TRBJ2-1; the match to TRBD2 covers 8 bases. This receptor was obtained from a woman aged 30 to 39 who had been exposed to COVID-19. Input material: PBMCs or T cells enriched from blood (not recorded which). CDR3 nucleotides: TGTGCCAGCAGCTTTGGGGGGCTAGCGGGCTCCAATGAGCAGTTCTTC. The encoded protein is CASSFGGLAGSNEQFF.